A selection of T cell receptor beta chains follows, all from one sample in a study of CD8 T cells in ankylosing spondylitis. MiXCR, applied by TCRdb to the 5' RACE reads, yields one record per CDR3 protein. The sample carries around 390,000 distinct CDR3 sequences, about a fifth recorded once. Sample: blood, either unsorted or a sorted T cell fraction (not recorded which). The receptors stem from a male donor with ankylosing spondylitis. CDR3s include the opening cysteine and the closing phenylalanine or tryptophan. The D gene is left open where the match is weak. Clone size appears in some rows only: once, few, many, or a class for an expanded clone.

V	J	size	D	length	DNA	CDR3
TRBV29-1	TRBJ2-7	.	.	10	TGCAGCCGAGCAGGATACGAGCAGTACTTC	CSRAGYEQYF
TRBV29-1	TRBJ2-3	few	.	15	TGCAGCGTTGAGTTAATGCGGGGCGGAGCAGATACGCAGTATTTT	CSVELMRGGADTQYF
TRBV14	TRBJ2-5	few	TRBD1	16	TGTGCCAGCAGCCGCCTCGGGACAGACCCGAAGGGGACCCAGTACTTC	CASSRLGTDPKGTQYF
TRBV2	TRBJ2-3	once	TRBD1	15	TGTGCCAGCAGTCAAGACAGGGGCGGAATGGATACGCAGTATTTT	CASSQDRGGMDTQYF
TRBV29-1	TRBJ2-1	many	TRBD2	16	TGCAGCGTTGGACTAGCGGGAGCTCGGGATTACAATGAGCAGTTCTTC	CSVGLAGARDYNEQFF
TRBV5-1	TRBJ2-7	many	.	15	TGCGCCAGCAGCTCCCGAAGGGGGAGCTCCTACGAGCAGTACTTC	CASSSRRGSSYEQYF
TRBV7-2	TRBJ2-5	.	.	13	TGTGCCAGCAGCCAAACGACCCTTTCAACCCAGTACTTC	CASSQTTLSTQYF
TRBV20-1	TRBJ2-3	.	.	13	TGCAGTGCCGGAGTTAGGGGCACGGATACGCAGTATTTT	CSAGVRGTDTQYF
TRBV6-5	TRBJ2-2	.	TRBD2	17	TGTGCCAGCAGTTACAGACGACTAGCAGATCGTTTCGGGGAGCTGTTTTTT	CASSYRRLADRFGELFF
TRBV4-1	TRBJ2-7	few	.	14	TGCGCCAGCACCAGGGTAGTGGGGACCTACGAGCAGTACTTC	CASTRVVGTYEQYF
TRBV11-3	TRBJ2-3	.	.	14	TGTGCCAGCAGCTATGGCGGGAACACAGATACGCAGTATTTT	CASSYGGNTDTQYF
TRBV24-1	TRBJ1-2	.	.	12	TGTGCCACCAGTGATTTGACGGGGGGCTACACCTTC	CATSDLTGGYTF
TRBV10-3	TRBJ2-2	few	TRBD2	16	TGTGCCATCAGTGATCTAGCGGGAGGGGTCACCGGGGAGCTGTTTTTT	CAISDLAGGVTGELFF
TRBV5-1	TRBJ1-3	few	TRBD1	16	TGCGCCAGCAGCTGGATTCAGGGGGCAGCTGGAAACACCATATATTTT	CASSWIQGAAGNTIYF
TRBV14	TRBJ2-1	many	.	13	TGTGCCAGCAGCCCCTTGGCCGTCTATGAGCAGTTCTTC	CASSPLAVYEQFF
TRBV9	TRBJ2-3	.	.	16	TGTGCCAGCAGCGTAGGAGACGGGAGAATCACAGATACGCAGTATTTT	CASSVGDGRITDTQYF
TRBV20-1	TRBJ1-1	.	.	14	TGCAGTGCTAGAGATTGGCGGACGAACACTGAAGCTTTCTTT	CSARDWRTNTEAFF
TRBV20-1	TRBJ1-1	few	.	12	TGCAGTGCTAGTCGGGCGGACACTGAAGCTTTCTTT	CSASRADTEAFF
TRBV20-1	TRBJ1-1	few	TRBD1	14	TGCAGTGCTACAGGGACAGGGTTTCGCACTGAAGCTTTCTTT	CSATGTGFRTEAFF
TRBV3-1	TRBJ1-1	.	TRBD1	16	TGTGCCAGCAGCCAGACAGGGGGCGAGGTGAACACTGAAGCTTTCTTT	CASSQTGGEVNTEAFF
TRBV11-1	TRBJ1-5	few	.	18	TGTGCCAGCAGCTTAACCGGGGGTGGGCGACATAGCAATCAGCCCCAGCATTTT	CASSLTGGGRHSNQPQHF
TRBV6-5	TRBJ1-1	.	.	14	TGTGCCAGCAGTTACTCCCGGGGGGACACTGAAGCTTTCTTT	CASSYSRGDTEAFF
TRBV20-1	TRBJ2-7	.	TRBD2	15	TGCAGTGCTCAAGAGCCCAGCGGGAGCTCCTACGAGCAGTACTTC	CSAQEPSGSSYEQYF
TRBV10-3	TRBJ2-7	.	TRBD2	16	TGTGCCATCAGTAACCCAACTAGCGGGAGAAACTACGAGCAGTACTTC	CAISNPTSGRNYEQYF
TRBV29-1	TRBJ1-1	many	.	13	TGCAGCGTTGCAAGTCAGGGAAACACTGAAGCTTTCTTT	CSVASQGNTEAFF
TRBV6-1	TRBJ1-2	.	.	15	TGTGCCATCTTGGTCGTCGGGACAACTGCCTATGGCTACACCTTC	CAILVVGTTAYGYTF
TRBV5-1	TRBJ1-4	few	TRBD1	17	TGCGCCAGCAGCTTGGGGGTGACAGGGTCAGCTAATGAAAAACTGTTTTTT	CASSLGVTGSANEKLFF
TRBV12-3/TRBV12-4	TRBJ1-5	.	.	14	TGTGCCAGCAGTTTGTTGGGAAGCAATCAGCCCCAGCATTTT	CASSLLGSNQPQHF
TRBV6-5	TRBJ1-3	few	TRBD1	16	TGTGCCAGCAGTTACTCTGAACAGGGGAAAGGAAACACCATATATTTT	CASSYSEQGKGNTIYF
TRBV6-6	TRBJ2-1	.	.	12	TGTGCCAGTCGCCTCGATTGGAGTGAGCAGTTCTTC	CASRLDWSEQFF
TRBV3-1	TRBJ2-3	few	TRBD2	14	TGTGCCAGCAGCCAAGGGACTAGGTCGTATACGCAGTATTTT	CASSQGTRSYTQYF
TRBV7-9	TRBJ1-4	once	.	15	TGTGCCAGCAGCTTCGGGGGGCGAGAGGGTGAAAAACTGTTTTTT	CASSFGGREGEKLFF